A selection of T cell receptor beta chains follows, all from one sample in a study of glioma-infiltrating T cells after dendritic cell vaccination. Method: immunoSEQ multiplex PCR; TCRdb's copy keeps in-frame clones and lacks some. The sample includes tens of thousands of clones, 90% of them seen just once. The sample in question was blood, obtained before dendritic cell vaccination. The receptors derive from a human donor with glioblastoma. CDR3s include the opening cysteine and the closing phenylalanine or tryptophan. The order of the fields is J gene, D gene, V gene, clone size, CDR3 DNA, CDR3 protein. D genes are given only for firm matches. The size of a clone is reported for some rows only, either as once, few or many, or as a class for expanded clones.

J: TRBJ1-2; D: TRBD1; V: TRBV14; size: -; DNA: TGTGCCAGCAGCCGGGACAGGGCATATGGCTACACCTTC; CDR3: CASSRDRAYGYTF
J: TRBJ2-7; D: -; V: TRBV2; size: -; DNA: TGTGCCAGCAGTGGGAGTTCAGGGGAGCAGTACTTC; CDR3: CASSGSSGEQYF
J: TRBJ1-2; D: TRBD1; V: TRBV7-2; size: -; DNA: TGTGCCAGCAGCTTCACCTCCGGGACAGGGGGCCTCAGTTCTTATGGCTACACCTTC; CDR3: CASSFTSGTGGLSSYGYTF
J: TRBJ2-2; D: -; V: TRBV4-1; size: -; DNA: TGCGCCAGCAGCCAAGTCCGTCCCCCGCGGACCGGGGAGCTGTTTTTT; CDR3: CASSQVRPPRTGELFF
J: TRBJ2-5; D: TRBD2; V: TRBV30; size: -; DNA: TGTGCCTGGAGTGTAAGCGGGGGTGTTGGGACCCAGTACTTC; CDR3: CAWSVSGGVGTQYF
J: TRBJ2-3; D: TRBD1; V: TRBV12-5; size: once; DNA: TGTGCTAGTGGTCCCGGACAGGGTAGCACAGATACGCAGTATTTT; CDR3: CASGPGQGSTDTQYF
J: TRBJ2-1; D: TRBD2; V: TRBV11-3; size: -; DNA: TGTGCCAGCCCCCTGAGGGCGGGGGGGGAGCAGTTCTTC; CDR3: CASPLRAGGEQFF
J: TRBJ2-3; D: TRBD2; V: TRBV7-9; size: few; DNA: TGTGCCAGCAGCCAATTAGCGGGTATTGTCACAGATACGCAGTATTTT; CDR3: CASSQLAGIVTDTQYF
J: TRBJ2-1; D: TRBD1; V: TRBV11-2; size: -; DNA: TGTGCCAGCAGCATCCAGGGGGCTGGTGAGCAGTTCTTC; CDR3: CASSIQGAGEQFF
J: TRBJ1-2; D: TRBD1; V: TRBV18; size: -; DNA: TGTGCCAGCTCACCAGCGGACAGGCGGCCGGCTAACTATGGCTACACCTTC; CDR3: CASSPADRRPANYGYTF
J: TRBJ2-7; D: TRBD2; V: TRBV9; size: -; DNA: TGTGCCCACTCGGGAGGGGCAACTTACTACGAGCAGTACTTC; CDR3: CAHSGGATYYEQYF
J: TRBJ2-7; D: -; V: TRBV27; size: -; DNA: TGTGCCAGCCTTTTACTCCTCCGGGACACTTCCTACGAGCAGTACTTC; CDR3: CASLLLLRDTSYEQYF
J: TRBJ1-5; D: -; V: TRBV30; size: -; DNA: TGTGCCTGGACCCAAGGAGTAGGCAATCAGCCCCAGCATTTT; CDR3: CAWTQGVGNQPQHF
J: TRBJ2-7; D: -; V: TRBV23-1; size: once; DNA: TGCGCCAGCAGTCAGCGTTCGTTGTACTTC; CDR3: CASSQRSLYF
J: TRBJ2-7; D: TRBD2; V: TRBV5-1; size: -; DNA: TGCGCCAGCAGCCCTGCCAGGCTAGCGGCCTACGAGCAGTACTTC; CDR3: CASSPARLAAYEQYF
J: TRBJ1-6; D: TRBD1; V: TRBV11-2; size: -; DNA: TGTGCCAGCAGCTTGGGACAGAGCTCCTATAATTCCCCCCTCCACTTT; CDR3: CASSLGQSSYNSPLHF
J: TRBJ2-1; D: TRBD2; V: TRBV4-1; size: -; DNA: TGCGCCAGCAGCCAAGAAACGACTAGCGGGGGGCAAAATGAGCAGTTCTTC; CDR3: CASSQETTSGGQNEQFF
J: TRBJ1-4; D: TRBD1; V: TRBV4-2; size: -; DNA: TGTGCCAGCAGCCATAGAACAGGGGGTTTTGAAAAACTGTTTTTT; CDR3: CASSHRTGGFEKLFF
J: TRBJ1-4; D: -; V: TRBV19; size: once; DNA: TGTGCCAGTACCCAGGCAGTGGGTAATGAAAAACTGTTTTTT; CDR3: CASTQAVGNEKLFF
J: TRBJ2-3; D: -; V: TRBV5-1; size: -; DNA: TGCGCCAGCAGCTTAGTCGGGGCAGATACGCAGTATTTT; CDR3: CASSLVGADTQYF
J: TRBJ2-1; D: -; V: TRBV20-1; size: once; DNA: TGCAGTGCTAGAGAGAACTATGAGCAGTTCTTC; CDR3: CSARENYEQFF
J: TRBJ2-1; D: -; V: TRBV23-1; size: -; DNA: TGCGCCAGCAGTCTCCCGGGGGGCTTAAACAATGAGCAGTTCTTC; CDR3: CASSLPGGLNNEQFF
J: TRBJ2-6; D: -; V: TRBV7-8; size: -; DNA: TGTGCCAGCAGCTTAGAGGTTCAGGGTGGGGCCAACGTCCTGACTTTC; CDR3: CASSLEVQGGANVLTF
J: TRBJ1-2; D: TRBD1; V: TRBV28; size: -; DNA: TGTGCCAGCAGTTTAACGGGACAGTACTATGGCTACACCTTC; CDR3: CASSLTGQYYGYTF
J: TRBJ1-5; D: TRBD1; V: TRBV10-2; size: -; DNA: TGCGCCAGCAGTGACGCGGGACAGTTCAATCAGCCCCAGCATTTT; CDR3: CASSDAGQFNQPQHF
J: TRBJ2-5; D: TRBD2; V: TRBV19; size: once; DNA: TGTGCCAGTAGTCAGGCGGGGGTAAGAGAGACCCAGTACTTC; CDR3: CASSQAGVRETQYF
J: TRBJ1-1; D: TRBD1; V: TRBV27; size: -; DNA: TGTGCCAGCACCCGGACAGGGCGTAGGAACACTGAAGCTTTCTTT; CDR3: CASTRTGRRNTEAFF
J: TRBJ1-5; D: TRBD1; V: TRBV27; size: -; DNA: TGTGCCAGCAGTGTCGTACAGGGGGGTCAGCCCCAGCATTTT; CDR3: CASSVVQGGQPQHF
J: TRBJ1-6; D: TRBD1; V: TRBV2; size: -; DNA: TGTGCCAGCACCGCCTTAAGGGGGCAAGGTTCACCCCTCCACTTT; CDR3: CASTALRGQGSPLHF
J: TRBJ2-5; D: -; V: TRBV7-9; size: -; DNA: TGTGCCAGCAGCTTCTCAGAGACCCAGTACTTC; CDR3: CASSFSETQYF
J: TRBJ2-2; D: -; V: TRBV7-9; size: -; DNA: TGTGCCAGCAGCTCAGTCACCGGGGAGCTGTTTTTT; CDR3: CASSSVTGELFF
J: TRBJ2-1; D: -; V: TRBV4-1; size: once; DNA: TGCGCCAGCAGCCAAGTCTCGGGAGCGGGTGAGCAGTTCTTC; CDR3: CASSQVSGAGEQFF
J: TRBJ1-6; D: -; V: TRBV21-1; size: -; DNA: TGTGCCAGCAGCGGTCTGGGGACAGATAATTCACCCCTCCACTTT; CDR3: CASSGLGTDNSPLHF